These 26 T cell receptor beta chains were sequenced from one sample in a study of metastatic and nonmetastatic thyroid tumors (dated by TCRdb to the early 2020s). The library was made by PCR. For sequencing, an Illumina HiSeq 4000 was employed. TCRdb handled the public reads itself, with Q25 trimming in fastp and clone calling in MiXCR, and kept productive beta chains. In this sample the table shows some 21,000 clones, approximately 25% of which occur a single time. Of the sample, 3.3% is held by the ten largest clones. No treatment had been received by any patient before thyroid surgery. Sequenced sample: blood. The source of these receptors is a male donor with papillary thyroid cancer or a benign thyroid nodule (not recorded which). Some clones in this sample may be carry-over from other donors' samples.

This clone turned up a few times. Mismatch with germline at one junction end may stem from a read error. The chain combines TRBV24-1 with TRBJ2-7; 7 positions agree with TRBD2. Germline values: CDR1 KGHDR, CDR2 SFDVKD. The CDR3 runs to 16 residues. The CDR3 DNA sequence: TGTACCACCAGTGCCCCGGTCCGGGGGGTCTCCTACGAGCAGTACTTC. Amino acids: CTTSAPVRGVSYEQYF.

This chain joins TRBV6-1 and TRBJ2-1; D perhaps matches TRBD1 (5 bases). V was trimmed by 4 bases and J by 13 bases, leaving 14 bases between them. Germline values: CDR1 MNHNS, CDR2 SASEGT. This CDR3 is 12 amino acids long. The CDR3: CASSASRVHQFF. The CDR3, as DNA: TGTGCCAGCAGTGCCTCCAGGGTTCATCAGTTCTTC.

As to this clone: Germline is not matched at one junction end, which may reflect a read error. Here the CDR3 reads CAISSLAGGPDTQYF. DNA for the CDR3: TGTGCCATCAGCTCGCTAGCGGGAGGGCCAGATACGCAGTATTTT. The V call is TRBV5-6, the J call TRBJ2-3; 12 bases map to TRBD2. The CDR3 runs to 15 residues. Germline CDR1 is SGHDT and CDR2 is YYEEEE. The entire variable domain, with the rest obtained from reference TRBV5-6 and TRBJ2-3, is as follows: DAGVTQSPTHLIKTRGQQVTLRCSPKSGHDTVSWYQQALGQGPQFIFQYYEEEERQRGNFPDRFSGHQFPNYSSELNVNALLLGDSALYLCAISSLAGGPDTQYFGPGTRLTVL.

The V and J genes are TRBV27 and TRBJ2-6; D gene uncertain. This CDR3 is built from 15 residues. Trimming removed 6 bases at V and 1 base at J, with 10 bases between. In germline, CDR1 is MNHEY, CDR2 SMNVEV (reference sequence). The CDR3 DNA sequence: TGTGCCAGCAGCTCACTTGAATCTGGGGCCAACGTCCTGACTTTC. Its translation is CASSSLESGANVLTF.

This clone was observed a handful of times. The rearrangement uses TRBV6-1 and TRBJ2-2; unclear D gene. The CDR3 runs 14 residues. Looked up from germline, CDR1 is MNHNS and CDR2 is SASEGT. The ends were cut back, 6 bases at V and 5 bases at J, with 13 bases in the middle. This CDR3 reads CASRPSGGTGELFF. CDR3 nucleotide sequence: TGTGCCAGCAGGCCCTCTGGTGGGACCGGGGAGCTGTTTTTT.

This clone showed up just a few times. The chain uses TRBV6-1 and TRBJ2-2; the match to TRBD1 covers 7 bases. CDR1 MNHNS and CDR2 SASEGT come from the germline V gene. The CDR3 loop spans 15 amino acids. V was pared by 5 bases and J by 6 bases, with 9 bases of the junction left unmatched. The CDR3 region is CASSSAGGGSGELFF. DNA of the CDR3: TGTGCCAGCAGTTCGGCAGGGGGTGGGTCCGGGGAGCTGTTTTTT.

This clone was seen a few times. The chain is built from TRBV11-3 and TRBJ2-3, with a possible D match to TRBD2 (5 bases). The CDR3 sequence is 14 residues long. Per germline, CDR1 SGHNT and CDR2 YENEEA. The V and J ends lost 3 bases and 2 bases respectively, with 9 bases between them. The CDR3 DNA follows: TGTGCCAGCAGCTTTGGACTCTCCACAGATACGCAGTATTTT. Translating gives CASSFGLSTDTQYF.

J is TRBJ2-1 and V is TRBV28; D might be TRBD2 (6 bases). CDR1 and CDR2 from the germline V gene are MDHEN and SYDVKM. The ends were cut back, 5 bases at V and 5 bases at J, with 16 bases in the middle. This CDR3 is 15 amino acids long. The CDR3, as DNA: TGTGCCAGCAGTGGGTGGAGCGGGCTGAACAATGAGCAGTTCTTC. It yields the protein CASSGWSGLNNEQFF.

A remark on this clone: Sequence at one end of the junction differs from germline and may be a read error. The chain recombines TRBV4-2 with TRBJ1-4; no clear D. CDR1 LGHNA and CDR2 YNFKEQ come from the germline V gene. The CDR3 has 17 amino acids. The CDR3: CASSQETSSRSNETLFF. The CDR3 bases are TGTGCCAGCAGCCAAGAAACGAGCAGCCGGTCTAATGAAACTCTGTTCTTT.

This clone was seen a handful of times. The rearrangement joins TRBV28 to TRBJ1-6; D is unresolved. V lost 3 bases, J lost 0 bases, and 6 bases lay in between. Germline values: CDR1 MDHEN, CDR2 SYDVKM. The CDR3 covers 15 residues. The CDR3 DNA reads TGTGCCAGCAGTTTGTATCTCTCCTATAATTCACCCCTCCACTTT. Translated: CASSLYLSYNSPLHF.

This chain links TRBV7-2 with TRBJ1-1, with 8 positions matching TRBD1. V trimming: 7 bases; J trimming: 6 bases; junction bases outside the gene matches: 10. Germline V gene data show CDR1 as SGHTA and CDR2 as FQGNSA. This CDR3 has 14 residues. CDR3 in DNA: TGTGCCAGCACCTCCCGGCAGGGGGCCGCTGAAGCTTTCTTT. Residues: CASTSRQGAAEAFF. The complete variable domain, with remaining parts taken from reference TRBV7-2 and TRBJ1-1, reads GAGVSQSPSNKVTEKGKDVELRCDPISGHTALYWYRQSLGQGLEFLIYFQGNSAPDKSGLPSDRFSAERTGGSVSTLTIQRTQQEDSAVYLCASTSRQGAAEAFFGQGTRLTVV.

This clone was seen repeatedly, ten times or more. The CDR3 DNA sequence: TGTGCCAGCAGCGTAGCTCTGGGAAACATTCAGTACTTC. Amino acid sequence: CASSVALGNIQYF. The V and J genes are TRBV9 and TRBJ2-4; D not certain. V shed 0 bases and J shed 6 bases, with 7 bases lying between them. Germline loops: CDR1 SGDLS, CDR2 YYNGEE. There are 13 residues in the CDR3.

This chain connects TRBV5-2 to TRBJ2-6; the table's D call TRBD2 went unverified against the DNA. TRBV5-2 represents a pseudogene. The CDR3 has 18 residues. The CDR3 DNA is TGCGCCAGCAGCCGCCTCGCGGGGGTGAGCTCTGGGGCCAACGTCCTGACTTTC. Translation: CASSRLAGVSSGANVLTF.

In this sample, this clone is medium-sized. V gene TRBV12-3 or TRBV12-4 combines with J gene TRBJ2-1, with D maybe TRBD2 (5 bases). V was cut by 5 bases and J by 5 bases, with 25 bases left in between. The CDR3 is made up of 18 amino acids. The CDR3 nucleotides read TGTGCCAGCAGTGAATCGGGGTGGAGGACCGTCTCGGACAATGAGCAGTTCTTC. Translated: CASSESGWRTVSDNEQFF.

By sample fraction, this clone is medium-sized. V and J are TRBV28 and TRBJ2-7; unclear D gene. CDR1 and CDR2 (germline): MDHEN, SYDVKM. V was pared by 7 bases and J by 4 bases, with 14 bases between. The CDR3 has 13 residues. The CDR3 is CASMVDSGYEQYF. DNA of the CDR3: TGTGCCAGCATGGTTGACTCTGGATACGAGCAGTACTTC.

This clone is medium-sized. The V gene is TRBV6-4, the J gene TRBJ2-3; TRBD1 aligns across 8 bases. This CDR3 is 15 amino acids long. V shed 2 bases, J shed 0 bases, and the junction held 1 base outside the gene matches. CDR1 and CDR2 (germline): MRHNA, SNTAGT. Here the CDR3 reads CASSDRQGSTDTQYF. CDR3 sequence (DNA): TGTGCCAGCAGTGACCGACAGGGGAGCACAGATACGCAGTATTTT.

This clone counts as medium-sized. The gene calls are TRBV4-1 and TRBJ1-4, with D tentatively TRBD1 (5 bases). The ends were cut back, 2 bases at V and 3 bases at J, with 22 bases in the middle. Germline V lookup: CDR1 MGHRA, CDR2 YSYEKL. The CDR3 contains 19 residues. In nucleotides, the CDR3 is TGCGCCAGCAGCCAAAACCTTCCGATTTGGACATATTCTAATGAAAAACTGTTTTTT. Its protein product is CASSQNLPIWTYSNEKLFF.

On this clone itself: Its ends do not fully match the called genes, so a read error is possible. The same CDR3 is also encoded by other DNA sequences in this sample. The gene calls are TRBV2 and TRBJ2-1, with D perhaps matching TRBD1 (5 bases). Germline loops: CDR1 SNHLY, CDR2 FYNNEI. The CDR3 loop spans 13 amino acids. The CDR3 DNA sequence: TGTGCCAGCAGAGCGACAGTACACAATGAGCAGTTTTTC. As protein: CASRATVHNEQFF. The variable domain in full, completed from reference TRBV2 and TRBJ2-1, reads EPEVTQTPSHQVTQMGQEVILRCVPISNHLYFYWYRQILGQKVEFLVSFYNNEISEKSEIFDDQFSVERPDGSNFTLKIRSTKLEDSAMYFCASRATVHNEQFFGPGTRLTVL.

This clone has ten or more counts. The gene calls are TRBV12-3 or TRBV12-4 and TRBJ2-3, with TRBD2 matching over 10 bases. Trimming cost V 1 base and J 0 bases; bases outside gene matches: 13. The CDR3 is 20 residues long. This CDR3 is CASSLGWGASGRGSTDTQYF. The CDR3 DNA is TGTGCCAGCAGTTTAGGATGGGGGGCTAGCGGGAGAGGTAGCACAGATACGCAGTATTTT.

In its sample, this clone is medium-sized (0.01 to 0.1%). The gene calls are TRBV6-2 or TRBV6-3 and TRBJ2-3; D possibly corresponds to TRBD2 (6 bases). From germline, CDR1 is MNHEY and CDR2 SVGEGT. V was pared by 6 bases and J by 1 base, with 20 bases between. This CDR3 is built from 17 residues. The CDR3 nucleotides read TGTGCCAGCAGCAACCCGGGACTTACAATTCGCACAGATACGCAGTATTTT. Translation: CASSNPGLTIRTDTQYF.

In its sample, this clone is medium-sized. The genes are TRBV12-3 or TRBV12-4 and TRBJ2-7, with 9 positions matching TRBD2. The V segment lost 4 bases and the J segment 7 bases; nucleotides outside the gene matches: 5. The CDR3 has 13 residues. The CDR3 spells CASSWLAGREQYF. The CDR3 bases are TGTGCCAGCAGTTGGCTAGCGGGGCGGGAGCAGTACTTC.

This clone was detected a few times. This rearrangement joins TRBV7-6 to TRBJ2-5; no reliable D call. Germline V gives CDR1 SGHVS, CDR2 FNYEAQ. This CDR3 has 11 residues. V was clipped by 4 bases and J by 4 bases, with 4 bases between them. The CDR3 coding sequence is TGTGCCAGCAGCTCGGGAGAGACCCAGTACTTC. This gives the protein CASSSGETQYF.

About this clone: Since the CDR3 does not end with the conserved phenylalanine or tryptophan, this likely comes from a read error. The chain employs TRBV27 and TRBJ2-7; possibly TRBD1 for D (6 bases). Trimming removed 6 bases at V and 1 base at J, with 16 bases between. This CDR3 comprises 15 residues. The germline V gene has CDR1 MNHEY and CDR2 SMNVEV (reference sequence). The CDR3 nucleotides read TGTGCCAGCAGCAAAAAGGTGGACAGATCCTACGAGCAGTACTCC. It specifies CASSKKVDRSYEQYS.

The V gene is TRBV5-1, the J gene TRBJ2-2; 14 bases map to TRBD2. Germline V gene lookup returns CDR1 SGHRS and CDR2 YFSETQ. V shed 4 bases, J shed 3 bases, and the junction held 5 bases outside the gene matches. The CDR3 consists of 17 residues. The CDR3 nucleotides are TGCGCCAGCAGCCACGGACTAGCGGGGGGTTACACCGGGGAGCTGTTTTTT. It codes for CASSHGLAGGYTGELFF.

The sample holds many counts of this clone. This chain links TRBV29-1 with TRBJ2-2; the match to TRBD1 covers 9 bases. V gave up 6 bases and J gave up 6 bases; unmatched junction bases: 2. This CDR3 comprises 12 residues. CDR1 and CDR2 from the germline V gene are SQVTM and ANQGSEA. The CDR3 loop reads CSVRTGAGELFF. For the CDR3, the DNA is TGCAGCGTAAGGACAGGGGCCGGGGAGCTGTTTTTT.

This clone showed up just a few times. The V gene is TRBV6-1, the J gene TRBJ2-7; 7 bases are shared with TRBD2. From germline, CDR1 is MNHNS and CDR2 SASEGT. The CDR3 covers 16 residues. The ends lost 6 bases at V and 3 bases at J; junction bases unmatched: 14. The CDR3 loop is CASRLVAGDASYEQYF. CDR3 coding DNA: TGTGCCAGCAGACTGGTAGCGGGTGACGCCAGCTACGAGCAGTACTTC.